A single sample gave rise to the 15 T cell receptor beta chains below, sequenced in a study of T cell responses to AZD1222 COVID-19 vaccine. Profiling relied on immunoSEQ multiplex PCR, and the TCRdb table lists in-frame clones only, not all of them. Of approximately 160,000 clones in the sample, about 92% were seen once. The sequencing here drew on peripheral blood, taken on day 0 of AZD1222 vaccination. These receptors were collected from an adult in good health.

The chain employs TRBV4-3 and TRBJ1-4; D possibly corresponds to TRBD1 (5 bases). CDR3 size: 16 residues. In germline, CDR1 is LGHNA, CDR2 YSLEER. V lost 0 bases, J lost 5 bases, and 13 bases lay in between. The CDR3 region is CASSQDYAGPNEKLFF. The CDR3, as DNA: TGCGCCAGCAGCCAAGATTATGCAGGGCCGAATGAAAAACTGTTTTTT.

The chain uses TRBV2 and TRBJ2-3, with 8 bases matching TRBD1. In germline, CDR1 is SNHLY, CDR2 FYNNEI. Trimming at V came to 5 bases and at J to 2 bases, leaving 3 bases not matched to a gene. The CDR3 length is 14 residues. The CDR3 nucleotides read TGTGCCAGCAGTTTACAGGGGGACACAGATACGCAGTATTTT. As protein: CASSLQGDTDTQYF.

The CDR3 sequence: CASSPGMINSPLHF. The CDR3 DNA sequence: TGTGCCAGCAGCCCCGGGATGATAAATTCACCCCTCCACTTT. This sequence joins TRBV5-5 and TRBJ1-6; D gene ambiguous. CDR1 and CDR2 (germline): SGHKS, YYEKEE (reference sequence). V lost 4 bases and J 7 bases, leaving 12 bases between the germline ends. The CDR3 is made up of 14 amino acids.

This chain connects TRBV15 to TRBJ1-2, with a possible D match to TRBD1 (5 bases). CDR1 is LNHNV, CDR2 YYDKDF, per germline (reference sequence). The CDR3 totals 13 residues. Trimming shortened V by 2 bases and J by 6 bases, and 10 bases separated the two germline ends. The CDR3 loop reads CATSRRGVDGYTF. Here the CDR3 DNA reads TGTGCCACCAGCAGAAGAGGGGTCGATGGCTACACCTTC.

This clone was picked up one time. The CDR3 sequence: CASSLSQTGYGYTF. The CDR3 nucleotides are TGTGCCAGCAGCTTATCCCAAACTGGCTATGGCTACACCTTC. The V gene is TRBV5-4, the J gene TRBJ1-2, with unresolved D. Trimming shortened V by 2 bases and J by 4 bases, and 12 bases separated the two germline ends. The CDR3 is 14 amino acids. Germline V gene sequence: CDR1 SGHNT, CDR2 YYREEE (reference sequence). The variable domain in full, completed from reference TRBV5-4 and TRBJ1-2, reads ETGVTQSPTHLIKTRGQQVTLRCSSQSGHNTVSWYQQALGQGPQFIFQYYREEENGRGNFPPRFSGLQFPNYSSELNVNALELDDSALYLCASSLSQTGYGYTFGSGTRLTVV.

The chain joins TRBV27 to TRBJ1-2; possible D gene TRBD1, 6 bases. Trimming cost V 4 bases and J 2 bases, with 14 bases left between them. Germline-derived CDR1 and CDR2 are MNHEY and SMNVEV (reference sequence). This CDR3 is built from 15 residues. CDR3 sequence: CASSYAGTPNYGYTF. For the CDR3, the DNA is TGTGCCAGCAGTTACGCTGGGACACCCAACTATGGCTACACCTTC.

The V and J genes are TRBV9 and TRBJ2-1; tentatively, D is TRBD1 or TRBD2 (6 bases each). Trimming cost V 4 bases and J 0 bases, with 14 bases left between them. There are 16 residues in the CDR3. Germline V CDR1 and CDR2: SGDLS, YYNGEE. The CDR3 nucleotides read TGTGCCAGCAGCCCCTGGGGGGCCAGCTCCTACAATGAGCAGTTCTTC. Translation gives CASSPWGASSYNEQFF.

The rearrangement uses TRBV6-6 and TRBJ2-7; D is uncertain. Germline V lookup: CDR1 MNHNY, CDR2 SVGAGI (reference sequence). The CDR3 consists of 12 residues. The V end lost 0 bases, the J end lost 5 bases, and 5 bases lay between the germline ends. The CDR3 loop is CASSYSFDEQYF. The CDR3 region has the DNA TGTGCCAGCAGTTACTCGTTTGACGAGCAGTACTTC.

The rearrangement uses TRBV4-2 and TRBJ2-3, with D possibly called TRBD1 or TRBD2 (5 bases each). V was shortened by 7 bases and J by 3 bases, with 17 bases between the two germline ends. Germline CDR1 reads LGHNA; CDR2 reads YNFKEQ. The CDR3 consists of 15 residues. The CDR3 DNA sequence: TGTGCCAGCAACCAGCCGGGGCTAGCAACAGATACGCAGTATTTT. Protein sequence: CASNQPGLATDTQYF.

This chain uses TRBV9 with TRBJ2-1; tentatively, D is TRBD2 (6 bases). The CDR3 extends over 14 amino acids. CDR1 is SGDLS and CDR2 is YYNGEE in the germline V gene. Trimming took 6 bases from V and 5 from J, leaving 15 bases between them. Here the CDR3 reads CASNLGGRHNEQFF. CDR3 in DNA: TGTGCCAGCAACCTGGGGGGACGACACAATGAGCAGTTCTTC.

The V gene is TRBV30, the J gene TRBJ1-2, with no clear D. The CDR3 has 15 amino acids. CDR1 and CDR2 (germline): GTSNPN, SVGIG (reference sequence). Trimming pared 3 bases from V and 0 bases from J, leaving 14 bases between. The CDR3 sequence is CAWRARADPNYGYTF. The CDR3 DNA follows: TGTGCCTGGAGAGCGAGGGCTGATCCTAACTATGGCTACACCTTC.

The chain joins TRBV30 to TRBJ1-3; no clear D gene. The CDR3 covers 14 residues. Germline CDR1 is GTSNPN and CDR2 is SVGIG (reference sequence). Trimming took off 3 bases at V and 4 bases at J, with 13 bases between the two ends. As DNA, the CDR3 is TGTGCCTGGAGAGTGCCGATACGAGGAAACACCATATATTTT. Amino acid sequence: CAWRVPIRGNTIYF.

The genes are TRBV5-1 and TRBJ2-7; perhaps TRBD1 as D (5 bases). V was pared by 2 bases and J by 7 bases, with 16 bases between. CDR1 is SGHRS, CDR2 YFSETQ, per germline. CDR3 size: 14 residues. The CDR3 nucleotides read TGCGCCAGCAGCTTAACAGGTGTGACCGGGGAGCAGTACTTC. Residues: CASSLTGVTGEQYF. Combining the CDR3 with reference TRBV5-1 and TRBJ2-7 gives the whole variable domain KAGVTQTPRYLIKTRGQQVTLSCSPISGHRSVSWYQQTPGQGLQFLFEYFSETQRNKGNFPGRFSGRQFSNSRSEMNVSTLELGDSALYLCASSLTGVTGEQYFGPGTRLTVT.

The CDR3 coding sequence is TGTGCCAGCAGCGCCGGGACAGATATTAATGAGCAGTTCTTC. It encodes CASSAGTDINEQFF. This chain uses TRBV9 with TRBJ2-1; 7 positions match TRBD1. V trimming: 3 bases; J trimming: 7 bases; junction bases outside the gene matches: 7. Germline V gene data show CDR1 as SGDLS and CDR2 as YYNGEE. CDR3 length: 14 amino acids.

The chain has TRBV3-1 (or the pseudogene TRBV3-2) and TRBJ1-2; TRBD1 matches at 10 bases. V dropped 5 bases and J dropped 8; count of bases not matched to a gene: 2. Germline lookup yields CDR1 LGHDT and CDR2 YNNKEL (reference sequence). The length of the CDR3 is 12 residues. The CDR3 protein is CASSGTGVGYTF. CDR3 coding DNA: TGTGCCAGCAGCGGGACAGGGGTCGGCTACACCTTC.